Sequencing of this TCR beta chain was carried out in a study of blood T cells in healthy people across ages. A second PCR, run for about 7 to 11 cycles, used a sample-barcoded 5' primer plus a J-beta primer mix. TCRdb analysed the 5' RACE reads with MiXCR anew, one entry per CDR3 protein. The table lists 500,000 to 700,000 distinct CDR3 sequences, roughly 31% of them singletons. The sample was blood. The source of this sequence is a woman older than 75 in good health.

The CDR3 reads CASSFSAMNTEAFF. CDR3 sequence (DNA): TGTGCCAGCAGCTTTTCAGCGATGAACACTGAAGCTTTCTTT. The V gene is TRBV7-2, the J gene TRBJ1-1; no definite D call. CDR1 and CDR2 from the germline V gene are SGHTA and FQGNSA. V lost 3 bases, J lost 0 bases, and 8 bases lay in between. The CDR3 has 14 residues.